Each of the 25 T cell receptor beta chains below was sequenced from the same sample in a study of blood T cell repertoires in COVID-19. The assay was immunoSEQ multiplex PCR, and TCRdb's table has in-frame clones only and misses some. This table has about 120,000 clones, around nine tenths appearing once. The sample comprised peripheral blood. Receptor source: a woman aged 80 or older with acute or convalescent COVID-19.

The chain links TRBV3-1 (or the pseudogene TRBV3-2) to TRBJ2-7; D possibly corresponds to TRBD1 (6 bases). Germline assignment: CDR1 LGHDT and CDR2 YNNKEL (reference sequence). The CDR3 consists of 14 residues. Trimming cost V 4 bases and J 6 bases, with 16 bases left between them. CDR3 nucleotide sequence: TGTGCCAGCAGCCCTTCGGACAGCGTGGGCGAGCAGTACTTC. Translating gives CASSPSDSVGEQYF.

The chain employs TRBV4-1 and TRBJ2-2; a weak D match, TRBD2 (6 bases). The germline CDR1 and CDR2 sequences are MGHRA and YSYEKL. The CDR3 sequence is 14 residues long. Trimming pared 8 bases from V and 1 base from J, leaving 11 bases between. Here the CDR3 DNA reads TGCGCCAGCCGGGGACTCCTGAACACCGGGGAGCTGTTTTTT. It translates to CASRGLLNTGELFF.

The chain uses TRBV28 and TRBJ1-1; 11 bases agree with TRBD1. CDR3 length: 15 residues. With 6 bases clipped from V and 2 bases from J, the junction kept 5 bases outside the gene matches. In germline, CDR1 is MDHEN, CDR2 SYDVKM. The CDR3, as DNA: TGTGCCAGCAGGGCGGACAGGGGGCGAAACACTGAAGCTTTCTTT. Translation gives CASRADRGRNTEAFF.

This clone was seen more than once but under ten times. This rearrangement joins TRBV19 to TRBJ1-2; D may be TRBD1 (5 bases). This CDR3 has 12 amino acids. Trimming took off 7 bases at V and 9 bases at J, with 15 bases between the two ends. Germline V gene data show CDR1 as LNHDA and CDR2 as SQIVND (reference sequence). CDR3 residues: CASMVGGRSYTF. The CDR3 DNA sequence: TGTGCCAGTATGGTGGGGGGACGTAGCTACACCTTC.

V gene TRBV7-8 combines with J gene TRBJ2-1; 8 positions match TRBD2. With 2 bases clipped from V and 9 bases from J, the junction kept 6 bases outside the gene matches. Germline values: CDR1 SGHVS, CDR2 FQNEAQ. There are 14 residues in the CDR3. The CDR3 loop is CASSLTGGPVEQFF. As DNA, the CDR3 is TGTGCCAGCAGCTTAACGGGAGGGCCTGTTGAGCAGTTCTTC.

This clone showed up just once. The rearrangement links TRBV6-5 to TRBJ1-1; D gene unclear. CDR3 length: 13 amino acids. The germline CDR1 and CDR2 sequences are MNHEY and SVGAGI. V lost 5 bases to trimming and J lost 1 base, with 8 bases between them. CDR3 residues: CASSNPGNTEAFF. CDR3 DNA: TGTGCCAGCAGTAACCCCGGGAACACTGAAGCTTTCTTT.

The chain employs TRBV9 and TRBJ1-1, with 7 bases identical to TRBD1. With 2 bases clipped from V and 3 bases from J, the junction kept 7 bases outside the gene matches. Germline CDR1 SGDLS, CDR2 YYNGEE. The CDR3 contains 15 residues. The CDR3 bases are TGTGCCAGCAGCGTCGGGACAGAGTTCTACACTGAAGCTTTCTTT. Its translation is CASSVGTEFYTEAFF. The complete variable domain, with remaining parts taken from reference TRBV9 and TRBJ1-1, reads DSGVTQTPKHLITATGQRVTLRCSPRSGDLSVYWYQQSLDQGLQFLIQYYNGEERAKGNILERFSAQQFPDLHSELNLSSLELGDSALYFCASSVGTEFYTEAFFGQGTRLTVV.

V usage is TRBV4-2 and J usage is TRBJ2-3, with D tentatively TRBD2 (5 bases). CDR1 is LGHNA, CDR2 YNFKEQ, per germline. Trimming removed 3 bases from V and 4 bases from J, with 14 bases in between. CDR3 length equals 15 residues. CDR3 sequence: CASSQDSSFADTQYF. The CDR3 nucleotides are TGTGCCAGCAGCCAGGACTCTAGCTTCGCAGATACGCAGTATTTT.

The J gene is TRBJ2-3, the V gene TRBV24-1; 7 bases fit TRBD1. Germline V gene sequence: CDR1 KGHDR, CDR2 SFDVKD. The CDR3 covers 15 residues. V was pared by 2 bases and J by 5 bases, with 6 bases of the junction left unmatched. Written as DNA, the CDR3 is TGTGCCACCAGTGATTCGACAGGGACGCGAGATACGCAGTATTTT. Protein sequence: CATSDSTGTRDTQYF.

The J gene is TRBJ2-2, the V gene TRBV4-1; D possibly corresponds to TRBD1 (5 bases). CDR1 and CDR2 (germline): MGHRA, YSYEKL. This CDR3 has 13 amino acids. V was clipped by 4 bases and J by 6 bases, with 9 bases between them. In nucleotides, the CDR3 is TGCGCCAGCAGCCGTGGGGCGCCCGGGGAGCTGTTTTTT. This sequence encodes CASSRGAPGELFF.

This chain links TRBV27 with TRBJ2-1; 10 nucleotides match TRBD2. Unmatched junction bases numbered 14, after V lost 1 base and J lost 8 bases. This CDR3 is built from 18 residues. Germline lookup yields CDR1 MNHEY and CDR2 SMNVEV (reference sequence). Here the CDR3 DNA reads TGTGCCAGCAGTTTATTCTGGACTAGCGGCACGGGGGTGGATGAGCAGTTCTTC. It encodes CASSLFWTSGTGVDEQFF.

The V gene is TRBV29-1, the J gene TRBJ2-5; 8 bases are shared with TRBD1. The J segment lost 1 base and the V segment lost 4 bases, leaving 8 bases of the junction unmatched. Germline V gives CDR1 SQVTM, CDR2 ANQGSEA. This CDR3 comprises 15 residues. The CDR3 is CSVGDRGNIQETQYF. The CDR3 nucleotides are TGCAGCGTTGGAGACAGGGGAAACATCCAAGAGACCCAGTACTTC.

This chain links TRBV10-1 with TRBJ2-2; maybe TRBD2 (6 bases). The germline V and J ends were trimmed by 6 bases and 1 base, with 9 bases remaining between them. CDR3 size: 14 residues. Germline CDR1 reads WNHNN; CDR2 reads SYGVQD (reference sequence). This chain's CDR3 is CASSAGKNTGELFF. The CDR3 DNA is TGCGCCAGCAGCGCGGGGAAGAACACCGGGGAGCTGTTTTTT.

V gene TRBV4-1 combines with J gene TRBJ1-3, with TRBD1 matching 10 bases. Germline CDR1 MGHRA, CDR2 YSYEKL. This CDR3 spans 19 amino acids. The trim removed 1 base at V and 0 bases at J, leaving 9 bases unmatched. The CDR3, as DNA: TGCGCCAGCAGCCAAGGCCGGGACAGGGGATTCAGCTCTGGAAACACCATATATTTT. Translation: CASSQGRDRGFSSGNTIYF.

V and J are TRBV19 and TRBJ1-1; D is possibly TRBD1 (6 bases). The CDR3 has 14 residues. The V gene's germline CDR1 is LNHDA and CDR2 SQIVND (reference sequence). V lost 5 bases, J lost 5 bases, and 15 bases lay in between. For the CDR3, the DNA is TGTGCCAGTAGTCCGGACAGTCTTGGAACTGAAGCTTTCTTT. It specifies CASSPDSLGTEAFF.

The rearrangement links TRBV21-1 to TRBJ1-2; the listed D gene, TRBD1, was not tested against the DNA. TRBV21-1 is recorded as a pseudogene. CDR3 length: 16 amino acids. The CDR3 sequence is CASSRQGAPAGYGYTF. In DNA form, the CDR3 reads TGTGCCAGCAGTAGACAGGGGGCGCCGGCTGGCTATGGCTACACCTTC.

This clone was counted a few times. The rearrangement links TRBV7-2 to TRBJ2-2; possible D gene TRBD1, 6 bases. Looked up from germline, CDR1 is SGHTA and CDR2 is FQGNSA. Trimming removed 4 bases at V and 6 bases at J, with 12 bases between. CDR3 length: 14 amino acids. This CDR3 reads CASSSLQGSGELFF. The CDR3 nucleotides are TGTGCCAGCAGCTCCCTACAGGGTTCCGGGGAGCTGTTTTTT. The full variable domain, completed using reference TRBV7-2 and TRBJ2-2, is GAGVSQSPSNKVTEKGKDVELRCDPISGHTALYWYRQSLGQGLEFLIYFQGNSAPDKSGLPSDRFSAERTGGSVSTLTIQRTQQEDSAVYLCASSSLQGSGELFFGEGSRLTVL.

The V and J genes are TRBV14 and TRBJ2-2; D is perhaps TRBD1 (5 bases). The V and J ends lost 2 bases and 3 bases respectively, with 16 bases between them. This CDR3 is 17 amino acids long. The germline V gene encodes CDR1 SGHDN and CDR2 FVKESK. CDR3 in amino acids: CASSQSIGRVYTGELFF. The DNA for the CDR3 is TGTGCCAGCAGCCAATCTATAGGCAGGGTGTACACCGGGGAGCTGTTTTTT.

The chain uses TRBV19 and TRBJ2-3, with 10 bases fitting TRBD1. Unmatched junction bases numbered 13, after V lost 3 bases and J lost 1 base. CDR1 is LNHDA and CDR2 is SQIVND in the germline V gene (reference sequence). The CDR3 consists of 19 residues. The CDR3 DNA is TGTGCCAGTAGTATGAGGGTTCGGGGGACAGGGGACGGCACAGATACGCAGTATTTT. This gives the protein CASSMRVRGTGDGTDTQYF.

The chain uses TRBV5-4 and TRBJ1-4; TRBD1 is a possible D gene (6 bases). The length of the CDR3 is 14 residues. Germline CDR1 is SGHNT and CDR2 is YYREEE (reference sequence). V gave up 4 bases and J gave up 5 bases, with 12 bases separating them. As DNA, the CDR3 is TGTGCCAGCAGCCAGACAGGCCGGAATGAAAAACTGTTTTTT. Amino acid sequence: CASSQTGRNEKLFF.

This chain joins TRBV7-9 and TRBJ2-3, with 11 bases identical to TRBD2. J lost 11 bases, V lost 5 bases, and 15 bases had no gene match. The CDR3 loop spans 16 amino acids. CDR1 and CDR2 from the germline V gene are SEHNR and FQNEAQ (reference sequence). The CDR3 DNA follows: TGTGCCAGCAGCCCCCGACTAGCGGGATCGATACCGTGGCAGTATTTT. It encodes CASSPRLAGSIPWQYF.

The chain recombines TRBV2 with TRBJ1-5, with TRBD1 matching 7 bases. J gave up 6 bases and V 6 bases, and 8 bases lay outside the gene matches. The CDR3 loop spans 14 amino acids. The germline gives CDR1 SNHLY, CDR2 FYNNEI. The CDR3 region is CASSRQGTPQPQHF. The CDR3 DNA is TGTGCCAGCAGCCGACAGGGTACCCCTCAGCCCCAGCATTTT.

The V gene is TRBV5-5, the J gene TRBJ2-3, with 9 bases identical to TRBD2. The CDR3 runs 16 residues. CDR1 and CDR2 from the germline V gene are SGHKS and YYEKEE (reference sequence). V lost 1 base, J lost 7 bases, and 10 bases stayed unmatched. This CDR3 reads CASSLYSSGDVNTQYF. The CDR3 bases are TGTGCCAGCAGCTTGTATTCTAGCGGGGATGTTAATACGCAGTATTTT.

This clone was counted once. The genes are TRBV19 and TRBJ1-1; 12 nucleotides agree with TRBD1. This CDR3 region has 17 residues. Germline V lookup: CDR1 LNHDA, CDR2 SQIVND (reference sequence). The V gene end was trimmed by 6 bases and the J gene end by 1 base; junction bases not matched to a gene: 9. CDR3 in DNA: TGTGCCAGTAGACCCCACGGGACAGGGGGCCGGAACACTGAAGCTTTCTTT. It is translated as CASRPHGTGGRNTEAFF.

The chain links TRBV7-2 to TRBJ2-5, with D unresolved. The CDR3 is made up of 13 amino acids. Trimming took off 1 base at V and 4 bases at J, with 7 bases between the two ends. In germline, CDR1 is SGHTA, CDR2 FQGNSA. The CDR3 nucleotides are TGTGCCAGCAGCTTAGGCGTGGTAGAGACCCAGTACTTC. This gives the protein CASSLGVVETQYF.